This T cell receptor beta chain was retrieved from a study of blood T cell repertoires in COVID-19. This CDR3 is 14 amino acids long. The germline gives CDR1 MNHEY, CDR2 SVGAGI. V trimming: 8 bases; J trimming: 1 base; junction bases outside the gene matches: 5. The table came from immunoSEQ multiplex PCR; TCRdb's copy has only in-frame clones and leaves some out. The data contain 150,000 to 200,000 clones, 85% of them singletons. This TCR derives from a man in his 60s with COVID-19, enrolled during active disease. The sequenced sample was peripheral blood. The chain recombines TRBV6-5 with TRBJ1-1; 9 nucleotides align to TRBD1. The CDR3, as DNA: TGTGCCAGCCGGAGGGACAGGGAGAACACTGAAGCTTTCTTT. It is translated as CASRRDRENTEAFF.